A selection of T cell receptor beta chains follows, all from one sample in a study of T cell repertoires in cytomegalovirus infection. TCRdb fed the reads into MiXCR, producing one record per CDR3 protein. The sample records roughly 110,000 distinct CDR3 sequences, around 10% being singletons. Antigens of these TCRs are unknown. Sequencing was performed on PBMCs, sequenced either directly or after in vitro stimulation (not recorded which). The receptors here all came from a human donor in good health (CMV status not recorded). Some clones in this sample may be carry-over from other donors' samples. Both conserved end residues are part of each CDR3. A D gene is named only where the DNA matches it firmly. Size is stated for part of the rows, as once, few or many counts, or as a class when the clone is expanded.

clone_size	cdr3_length	v_call	j_call	d_call	cdr3_aa	cdr3_nt
NA	16	TRBV7-9	TRBJ2-3	NA	CASSLGQDGPADTQYF	TGTGCCAGCAGCTTAGGACAGGATGGTCCAGCAGATACGCAGTATTTT
many	17	TRBV2	TRBJ2-2	TRBD1	CASRRSVGGADTGELFF	TGTGCCAGCAGAAGGTCCGTAGGGGGCGCGGACACCGGGGAGCTGTTTTTT
few	15	TRBV20-1	TRBJ1-2	NA	CSARDPQGSVKGYTF	TGCAGTGCTAGAGATCCCCAGGGCAGTGTGAAAGGCTACACCTTC
few	17	TRBV7-2	TRBJ2-6	NA	CASSSHPFSSGANVLTF	TGTGCCAGCAGCTCCCACCCCTTTTCCTCTGGGGCCAACGTCCTGACTTTC
NA	16	TRBV6-2/TRBV6-3	TRBJ2-1	TRBD1	CASGKYRGSSYNEQFF	TGTGCCAGCGGTAAATACAGGGGTAGCTCCTACAATGAGCAGTTCTTC
many	13	TRBV14	TRBJ2-7	NA	CASSLTGRYEQYF	TGTGCCAGCAGCCTGACAGGGAGGTACGAGCAGTACTTC
many	15	TRBV19	TRBJ1-1	TRBD1	CASSIAGQAATEAFF	TGTGCCAGTAGTATAGCCGGACAGGCGGCCACTGAAGCTTTCTTT
many	16	TRBV11-2	TRBJ1-3	NA	CASSLGQLNSGNTIYF	TGTGCCAGCAGCTTAGGACAACTTAACTCTGGAAACACCATATATTTT
few	14	TRBV25-1	TRBJ2-1	NA	CASSEWGSYNEQFF	TGTGCCAGCAGTGAATGGGGCTCCTACAATGAGCAGTTCTTC
NA	12	TRBV19	TRBJ1-2	NA	CASSEGFYGYTF	TGTGCCAGTAGTGAGGGGTTCTATGGCTACACCTTC
many	15	TRBV10-3	TRBJ1-2	NA	CAISESAQAFRGYTF	TGTGCCATCAGTGAGTCTGCTCAGGCATTCCGTGGCTACACCTTC
few	13	TRBV19	TRBJ2-5	TRBD2	CASSGTSPGTQYF	TGTGCCAGTAGTGGGACTAGCCCGGGGACCCAGTACTTC
NA	14	TRBV20-1	TRBJ2-1	TRBD2	CSARGLAVYNEQFF	TGCAGTGCTAGGGGACTAGCGGTCTACAATGAGCAGTTCTTC
many	14	TRBV7-8	TRBJ2-7	NA	CASSLRAGPGEQYF	TGTGCCAGCAGCCTACGAGCGGGTCCGGGCGAGCAGTACTTC
NA	15	TRBV2	TRBJ2-6	NA	CASSPKVSGANVLTF	TGTGCCAGCAGTCCGAAGGTTTCTGGGGCCAACGTCCTGACTTTC
few	15	TRBV6-2/TRBV6-3	TRBJ2-1	NA	CASSQLSSSYNEQFF	TGTGCCAGCAGTCAACTCAGCAGCTCCTACAATGAGCAGTTCTTC
NA	15	TRBV7-2	TRBJ2-7	TRBD2	CASSLGLAGVREQYF	TGTGCCAGCAGCCTGGGACTAGCGGGAGTAAGGGAGCAGTACTTC
many	16	TRBV19	TRBJ1-4	TRBD1	CASSGQGKLTNEKLFF	TGTGCCAGTAGTGGACAGGGGAAATTAACTAATGAAAAACTGTTTTTT
many	19	TRBV6-7	TRBJ2-1	TRBD2	CASIPRTPPTSALTLEQFF	TGTGCCAGCATCCCTCGGACCCCCCCGACTAGCGCCCTTACACTGGAGCAGTTCTTC
NA	13	TRBV4-3	TRBJ1-2	NA	CASSLFEGDGYTF	TGCGCCAGCAGCCTCTTTGAGGGTGATGGCTACACCTTC
many	17	TRBV19	TRBJ2-1	TRBD2	CASSVRRTSGSYNEQFF	TGTGCCAGTAGTGTTAGGAGGACTAGCGGGTCCTACAATGAGCAGTTCTTC
many	17	TRBV7-2	TRBJ2-2	TRBD1	CASTPIRDRVGSGELFF	TGTGCCAGCACCCCAATCCGGGACAGGGTCGGTAGCGGGGAGCTGTTTTTT
few	11	TRBV12-3/TRBV12-4	TRBJ1-1	NA	CASREFTEAFF	TGTGCCAGCAGAGAGTTCACTGAAGCTTTCTTT
NA	13	TRBV20-1	TRBJ2-1	NA	CSARSPPSHEQFF	TGCAGTGCTAGATCCCCTCCAAGCCATGAGCAGTTCTTC
NA	14	TRBV6-5	TRBJ2-5	NA	CASSSGRGQETQYF	TGTGCCAGCAGCTCCGGACGGGGCCAAGAGACCCAGTACTTC
many	14	TRBV7-2	TRBJ2-7	NA	CASSLAPGAREQYF	TGTGCCAGCAGCTTAGCACCAGGGGCGAGGGAGCAGTACTTC
few	14	TRBV7-9	TRBJ1-1	TRBD1	CASSVTGLGTEAFF	TGTGCCAGCAGCGTGACAGGGTTAGGGACTGAAGCTTTCTTT
many	13	TRBV7-2	TRBJ1-2	NA	CASSLGTRMGYTF	TGTGCCAGCAGCTTAGGGACCCGAATGGGCTACACCTTC
NA	11	TRBV19	TRBJ2-2	NA	CATTAGGELFF	TGTGCCACGACTGCAGGGGGGGAGCTGTTTTTT
few	17	TRBV7-3	TRBJ2-7	NA	CASAIKGGTGPLYEQYF	TGTGCCAGCGCGATTAAAGGGGGGACGGGGCCCCTCTACGAGCAGTACTTC
many	12	TRBV6-2/TRBV6-3	TRBJ2-3	NA	CASSAAVDTQYF	TGTGCCAGCAGTGCGGCGGTTGATACGCAGTATTTT
many	16	TRBV7-6	TRBJ2-3	NA	CASSLGVGGETDTQYF	TGTGCCAGCAGCTTAGGCGTCGGGGGCGAGACAGATACGCAGTATTTT
few	13	TRBV7-2	TRBJ2-5	NA	CASSTRTQETQYF	TGTGCCAGCAGCACCCGGACTCAAGAGACCCAGTACTTC
NA	15	TRBV7-9	TRBJ2-7	TRBD2	CASSKTGTSGYEQYF	TGTGCCAGCAGCAAAACCGGGACTAGCGGGTACGAGCAGTACTTC
NA	14	TRBV6-5	TRBJ2-4	NA	CASSYGAAKNIQYF	TGTGCCAGCAGTTATGGGGCTGCCAAAAACATTCAGTACTTC
few	15	TRBV19	TRBJ2-3	TRBD1	CASSGDRGRTDTQYF	TGTGCCAGTAGTGGAGACAGGGGACGCACAGATACGCAGTATTTT
many	12	TRBV7-2	TRBJ1-1	NA	CASSLGSTEAFF	TGTGCCAGCAGCTTAGGATCCACTGAAGCTTTCTTT
many	19	TRBV11-3	TRBJ1-6	TRBD1	CASSLDQGGSSSYNSPLHF	TGTGCCAGCAGCTTAGATCAAGGGGGCTCCTCGAGCTATAATTCACCCCTCCACTTT
many	16	TRBV18	TRBJ2-1	TRBD2	CASSPPNSGGNNEQFF	TGTGCCAGCTCACCACCGAATAGCGGGGGGAACAATGAGCAGTTCTTC
many	16	TRBV25-1	TRBJ2-1	TRBD1	CASSGSNRGPYNEQFF	TGTGCCAGCAGTGGATCGAACAGGGGGCCCTACAATGAGCAGTTCTTC
once	18	TRBV27	TRBJ1-3	NA	CASSLRAWTFGPGNTIYF	TGTGCCAGCAGCCTGCGAGCCTGGACATTTGGCCCTGGAAACACCATATATTTT
NA	12	TRBV7-9	TRBJ2-3	NA	CASSPAADTQYF	TGTGCCAGCAGCCCTGCGGCAGATACGCAGTATTTT
NA	15	TRBV5-5	TRBJ2-2	NA	CASSPGTQNTGELFF	TGTGCCAGCAGCCCCGGGACACAGAACACCGGGGAGCTGTTTTTT
few	12	TRBV4-2	TRBJ2-7	NA	CASSQVGSEQYF	TGTGCCAGCAGCCAAGTTGGAAGCGAGCAGTACTTC
many	16	TRBV4-1	TRBJ2-1	NA	CASSLRRRSSYNEQFF	TGCGCCAGCAGTCTCCGTCGAAGGAGCTCCTACAATGAGCAGTTCTTC
NA	15	TRBV6-1	TRBJ1-2	TRBD1	CASSDLRDRTYGYTF	TGTGCCAGCAGCGATCTCCGGGACAGGACCTATGGCTACACCTTC
many	14	TRBV7-9	TRBJ1-2	NA	CASSLDGWRDGYTF	TGTGCCAGCAGCTTAGACGGGTGGCGGGATGGCTACACCTTC
NA	12	TRBV2	TRBJ1-1	NA	CAIKSQGTEAFF	TGTGCCATCAAAAGCCAGGGCACTGAAGCTTTCTTT
NA	13	TRBV19	TRBJ1-1	NA	CASSGTLNAEAFF	TGTGCCAGTAGTGGCACTTTGAACGCTGAAGCTTTCTTT
NA	13	TRBV28	TRBJ1-2	NA	CASSSQGNYGYTF	TGTGCCAGCAGCTCACAGGGTAACTATGGCTACACCTTC
many	14	TRBV12-3/TRBV12-4	TRBJ1-2	TRBD1	CASSLGDRRNGYTF	TGTGCCAGCAGTTTAGGGGACAGGAGGAATGGCTACACCTTC
many	16	TRBV7-2	TRBJ2-3	TRBD2	CASSLQREVGGDTQYF	TGTGCCAGCAGCTTACAGCGGGAGGTCGGCGGGGATACGCAGTATTTT
NA	13	TRBV24-1	TRBJ2-1	NA	CATSDFVRGEQFF	TGTGCCACCAGTGATTTTGTAAGAGGTGAGCAGTTCTTC
NA	12	TRBV2	TRBJ2-5	NA	CASSGTRETQYF	TGTGCCAGCAGTGGGACTCGGGAGACCCAGTACTTC
many	15	TRBV20-1	TRBJ1-4	TRBD1	CSASDNDRGGGKLFF	TGCAGTGCTAGTGATAACGACAGGGGAGGTGGAAAACTGTTTTTT
NA	15	TRBV12-3/TRBV12-4	TRBJ2-5	NA	CASSSTGAGGETQYF	TGTGCCAGCAGTTCAACGGGAGCTGGTGGAGAGACCCAGTACTTC
many	15	TRBV6-1	TRBJ2-1	TRBD2	CASRGLTSDGNEQFF	TGTGCCAGCCGAGGGTTAACTAGCGACGGCAATGAGCAGTTCTTC
many	19	TRBV27	TRBJ1-5	TRBD1	CASSPKNVAGGSGNQPQHF	TGTGCCAGCAGTCCAAAGAATGTGGCAGGGGGTTCGGGCAATCAGCCCCAGCATTTT
once	17	TRBV5-5	TRBJ1-1	NA	CASRPGHATLMNTDAFF	TGTGCCAGCAGGCCGGGACACGCTACGCTAATGAACACTGACGCTTTCTTT
many	13	TRBV7-2	TRBJ1-1	NA	CASRRQLSTEAFF	TGTGCCAGCAGACGACAGCTATCCACTGAAGCTTTCTTT